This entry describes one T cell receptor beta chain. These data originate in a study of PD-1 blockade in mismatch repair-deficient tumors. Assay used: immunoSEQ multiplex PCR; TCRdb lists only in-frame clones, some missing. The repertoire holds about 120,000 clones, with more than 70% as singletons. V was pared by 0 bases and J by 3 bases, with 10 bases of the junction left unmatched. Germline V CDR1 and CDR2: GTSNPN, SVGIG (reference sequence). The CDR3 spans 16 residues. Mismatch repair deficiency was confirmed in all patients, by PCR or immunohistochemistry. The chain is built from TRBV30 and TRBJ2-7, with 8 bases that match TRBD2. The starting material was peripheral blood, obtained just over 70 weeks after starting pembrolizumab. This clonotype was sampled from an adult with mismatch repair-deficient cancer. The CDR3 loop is CAWSVRGGHSSYEQYF. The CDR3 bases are TGTGCCTGGAGTGTACGGGGGGGACATTCCAGCTACGAGCAGTACTTC.